A single T cell receptor beta chain is shown here with its context. Its antigen is unknown. The source of the sample is a study of cytomegalovirus exposure and HLA in healthy donors. Points from the study as a whole: The authors assumed roughly uniform sequencing depth across donors for presence/absence analyses. Only CMV serostatus was available as immune exposure information. Earlier analysis looked at TCR beta V segments, and most were productive about 90% or about 30% of the time. Investigators reported 150 to 200 TCR beta chains as tied to cytomegalovirus.

Amplification used 60 Vbeta primers and 13 Jbeta primers. Assay: immunoSEQ multiplex PCR; the TCRdb copy retains only in-frame clones and omits some. The table lists about 120,000 clones, with around 4% in the top ten. The sequence derives from a man aged 18 to 29 in good health and CMV-seronegative. The sample consisted of PBMCs.

In DNA, the CDR3 is TGTGCCAGCAGTAGTGGGAGTGATTCAGATACGCAGTATTTT. Its translation: CASSSGSDSDTQYF. This chain joins TRBV6-1 and TRBJ2-3, with D possibly matching TRBD2 (5 bases). Per the germline V gene, CDR1 is MNHNS and CDR2 is SASEGT. The length of the CDR3 is 14 residues. The V end was cut by 5 bases, the J end by 4 bases, with 13 bases between.